The 27 T cell receptor beta chains reported below all come from one sample, sequenced in a study of radiotherapy plus CTLA-4 blockade in lung cancer. The assay was immunoSEQ multiplex PCR, and TCRdb's table has in-frame clones only and misses some. Among roughly 71,000 clones listed, approximately 80% were seen once. Material: peripheral blood, obtained from a patient treated with radiotherapy plus ipilimumab. The source of these receptors is a human donor with non-small cell lung cancer who had a complete response to radiotherapy plus ipilimumab.

This clone has just a few counts. This chain uses TRBV7-9 with TRBJ2-3; tentatively, D is TRBD2 (7 bases). The ends were cut back, 5 bases at V and 1 base at J, with 16 bases in the middle. The CDR3 is 16 residues long. The V gene's germline CDR1 is SEHNR and CDR2 FQNEAQ (reference sequence). In DNA, the CDR3 is TGTGCCAGCAGCCGCGAGGGGGGGCCCGGCACAGATACGCAGTATTTT. The encoded protein is CASSREGGPGTDTQYF.

The rearrangement uses TRBV7-9 and TRBJ2-7, with TRBD2 matching 8 bases. The CDR3 is made up of 13 amino acids. Per germline, CDR1 SEHNR and CDR2 FQNEAQ (reference sequence). Trimming cost V 5 bases and J 7 bases; bases outside gene matches: 7. CDR3 DNA: TGTGCCAGCAGCCCCCCGGGGGGGCTGGAGCAGTACTTC. Protein: CASSPPGGLEQYF. Variable domain in full (rest from reference TRBV7-9 and TRBJ2-7): DTGVSQNPRHKITKRGQNVTFRCDPISEHNRLYWYRQTLGQGPEFLTYFQNEAQLEKSRLLSDRFSAERPKGSFSTLEIQRTEQGDSAMYLCASSPPGGLEQYFGPGTRLTVT.

The rearrangement joins TRBV30 to TRBJ1-1; no definite D call. Germline-derived CDR1 and CDR2 are GTSNPN and SVGIG (reference sequence). The CDR3 contains 14 residues. V shed 5 bases and J shed 8 bases, with 21 bases lying between them. The CDR3 DNA reads TGTGCCTGGCGTCTCCCCCGGGCAAGTATAGAAGCTTTCTTT. Its translation: CAWRLPRASIEAFF.

The rearrangement joins TRBV5-4 to TRBJ1-1; D unresolved. The CDR3 runs 13 residues. Trimming shortened V by 5 bases and J by 5 bases, and 13 bases separated the two germline ends. Germline V CDR1 and CDR2: SGHNT, YYREEE (reference sequence). The CDR3 loop is CASSFEARTEAFF. The CDR3 coding sequence is TGTGCCAGCAGTTTTGAGGCGAGGACTGAAGCTTTCTTT.

This clone has only a few counts. V and J are TRBV9 and TRBJ2-7, with 9 positions matching TRBD2. CDR1 and CDR2 from the germline V gene are SGDLS and YYNGEE. The CDR3 sequence is 18 residues long. V gave up 0 bases and J gave up 6 bases; unmatched junction bases: 16. The DNA of the CDR3 is TGTGCCAGCAGCGTAGCTGGGGCTAGCGGGGCCTCCCGGGGCGAGCAGTACTTC. Its protein is CASSVAGASGASRGEQYF.

The CDR3 loop is CASSVVSGGFGADTQYF. In DNA form, the CDR3 reads TGTGCCAGCAGCGTAGTTTCAGGGGGTTTTGGCGCAGATACGCAGTATTTT. The chain carries TRBV9 and TRBJ2-3; 7 bases align to TRBD1. Trimming took 0 bases from V and 4 from J; bases not matched to a gene: 11. Germline CDR1 SGDLS, CDR2 YYNGEE. This CDR3 has 17 residues. Drawing the rest from reference TRBV9 and TRBJ2-3, the complete variable domain is DSGVTQTPKHLITATGQRVTLRCSPRSGDLSVYWYQQSLDQGLQFLIQYYNGEERAKGNILERFSAQQFPDLHSELNLSSLELGDSALYFCASSVVSGGFGADTQYFGPGTRLTVL.

This rearrangement joins TRBV4-3 to TRBJ2-1; D possibly corresponds to TRBD2 (5 bases). Trimming cost V 4 bases and J 1 base, with 11 bases left between them. Per germline, CDR1 LGHNA and CDR2 YSLEER. This CDR3 comprises 15 residues. Written as DNA, the CDR3 is TGCGCCAGCAGCCCTGGAGGAGGTTCCTACAATGAGCAGTTCTTC. Translation: CASSPGGGSYNEQFF.

V and J are TRBV29-1 and TRBJ1-6, with TRBD1 matching over 9 bases. V was pared by 6 bases and J by 15 bases, with 15 bases of the junction left unmatched. CDR1 is SQVTM, CDR2 ANQGSEA, per germline. This CDR3 has 14 amino acids. CDR3 nucleotide sequence: TGCAGCGTCCGGGACAGGGCAGGGCTCGGTCGCCTCCACTTT. Its translation: CSVRDRAGLGRLHF.

This clone has just a few counts. The chain combines TRBV5-4 with TRBJ2-5; no clear D gene. V lost 2 bases to trimming and J lost 5 bases, with 10 bases between them. Looked up from germline, CDR1 is SGHNT and CDR2 is YYREEE (reference sequence). This CDR3 comprises 13 residues. The CDR3 reads CASSLEFRETQYF. Here the CDR3 DNA reads TGTGCCAGCAGCTTAGAGTTCCGGGAGACCCAGTACTTC.

This chain uses TRBV19 with TRBJ1-5, with 7 bases lining up with TRBD1. The V and J ends lost 5 bases and 4 bases, in that order; junction bases with no gene match: 5. This CDR3 spans 14 amino acids. The germline V gene has CDR1 LNHDA and CDR2 SQIVND (reference sequence). CDR3 nucleotide sequence: TGTGCCAGTAGTCGGGACAGTTTTAATCAGCCCCAGCATTTT. Its protein product is CASSRDSFNQPQHF.

V usage is TRBV2 and J usage is TRBJ2-3, with D possibly matching TRBD1 (6 bases). The CDR3 sequence is 15 residues long. Germline CDR1 reads SNHLY; CDR2 reads FYNNEI. Trimming took 5 bases from V and 1 from J, leaving 13 bases between them. The CDR3 sequence is CASSKTGSRTDTQYF. The CDR3 coding sequence is TGTGCCAGCAGTAAGACAGGAAGCCGCACAGATACGCAGTATTTT.

The chain links TRBV18 to TRBJ2-7, with 7 nucleotides matching TRBD1. The trim removed 1 base at V and 3 bases at J, leaving 3 bases unmatched. The CDR3 totals 14 residues. Germline V lookup: CDR1 KGHSH, CDR2 LQKENI. The DNA for the CDR3 is TGTGCCAGCTCACCACGACAGGGAGTCTACGAGCAGTACTTC. It is translated as CASSPRQGVYEQYF.

Concerning this clone: One end of the junction fails to match germline, which may point to a read error. V and J are TRBV7-7 and TRBJ1-1; no reliable D call. CDR1 is SSHAT, CDR2 FNYEAQ, per germline (reference sequence). CDR3 length: 13 amino acids. The CDR3 loop is CASSPSENTEAFF. The CDR3 DNA reads as TGTGCTAGCAGCCCCAGTGAGAACACTGAAGCTTTCTTT.

This CDR3 reads CASSVGSGDRAGKNIQYF. The CDR3 coding sequence is TGTGCCAGCAGCGTAGGGTCCGGAGACAGGGCCGGCAAAAACATTCAGTACTTC. The chain joins TRBV9 to TRBJ2-4; 7 bases are shared with TRBD1. CDR1 SGDLS and CDR2 YYNGEE come from the germline V gene. The CDR3 has 18 amino acids. Germline trimming cut 0 bases from V and 3 bases from J; bases unmatched to any gene: 12.

This clone was counted between two and nine times. The CDR3 coding sequence is TGCGCCAGCAGCCAAGATTCGTACGTTTCTGGAAACACCATATATTTT. It codes for CASSQDSYVSGNTIYF. The V call is TRBV4-1, the J call TRBJ1-3; unclear D gene. The CDR3 runs to 16 residues. Germline loops: CDR1 MGHRA, CDR2 YSYEKL. Trimming took off 0 bases at V and 1 base at J, with 10 bases between the two ends.

This clone is medium-sized. V usage is TRBV6-6 and J usage is TRBJ1-2; 8 bases are a match to TRBD1. Germline-derived CDR1 and CDR2 are MNHNY and SVGAGI (reference sequence). After removal of 4 bases from V and 5 bases from J, the junction contained 9 bases not matched to a gene. The CDR3 runs 15 residues. The CDR3: CASSSMDRVEYGYTF. The CDR3 nucleotides read TGTGCCAGCAGTTCTATGGACAGGGTCGAGTATGGCTACACCTTC.

The chain joins TRBV4-3 to TRBJ2-5; 11 bases line up with TRBD1. The J call is in doubt because the DNA end fits TRBJ2-7 better. The CDR3 runs 17 residues. Germline V gene sequence: CDR1 LGHNA, CDR2 YSLEER. The CDR3 loop is CASSQGVRGQGAYEQYF. The CDR3 DNA reads TGCGCCAGCAGCCAAGGGGTCAGGGGACAGGGGGCCTACGAGCAGTACTTC.

The chain joins TRBV10-3 to TRBJ1-5; tentative D call: TRBD1 (6 bases). The CDR3 totals 14 residues. Trimming removed 5 bases from V and 2 bases from J, with 10 bases in between. Germline CDR1 is ENHRY and CDR2 is SYGVKD. The CDR3 sequence: CAISRAGGNQPQHF. For the CDR3, the DNA is TGTGCCATCAGTAGGGCAGGGGGCAATCAGCCCCAGCATTTT.

This chain links TRBV19 with TRBJ1-2, with TRBD1 matching 11 bases. With 3 bases clipped from V and 7 bases from J, the junction kept 7 bases outside the gene matches. The CDR3 is 15 residues long. Germline loops: CDR1 LNHDA, CDR2 SQIVND (reference sequence). The CDR3 DNA reads TGTGCCAGTAGTATCGTCGGGACAGGGGGTAGTGGCTACACCTTC. This encodes CASSIVGTGGSGYTF.

The CDR3 region has the DNA TGTGCCAGCAGCGTAGATGGACTAGCGGGAGTCTACAATGAGCAGTTCTTC. Residues: CASSVDGLAGVYNEQFF. The chain links TRBV9 to TRBJ2-1, with 13 bases matching TRBD2. Germline trimming cut 0 bases from V and 3 bases from J; bases unmatched to any gene: 3. This CDR3 is built from 17 residues. Germline CDR1 is SGDLS and CDR2 is YYNGEE.

CDR3 sequence (DNA): TGTGCCAGCAGTAAATCACGGGACAGGTCCTACGAGCAGTACTTC. It encodes CASSKSRDRSYEQYF. The V gene is TRBV5-4, the J gene TRBJ2-5; 8 bases are shared with TRBD1. The last part of the DNA fits TRBJ2-7 better; the J call may be wrong. Germline lookup yields CDR1 SGHNT and CDR2 YYREEE (reference sequence). The CDR3 consists of 15 residues.

The rearrangement joins TRBV25-1 to TRBJ2-1; no reliable D call. Germline V gene lookup returns CDR1 MGHDK and CDR2 SYGVNS. Trimming removed 5 bases at V and 4 bases at J, with 9 bases between. The CDR3 sequence is 13 residues long. The CDR3 DNA follows: TGTGCCAGCAGTCCGCGGTTTTACAATGAGCAGTTCTTC. Its protein is CASSPRFYNEQFF.

The rearrangement uses TRBV7-9 and TRBJ1-3; D may be TRBD1 (6 bases). This CDR3 spans 18 amino acids. The germline V gene encodes CDR1 SEHNR and CDR2 FQNEAQ (reference sequence). The V gene lost 3 bases and the J gene lost 0 bases, with 18 bases spanning the gap. In DNA, the CDR3 is TGTGCCAGCAGCTTCTTACAGGGACCGGGGAGCTCTGGAAACACCATATATTTT. Its translation is CASSFLQGPGSSGNTIYF.

Of note for this clone: This specimen includes other DNA sequences encoding the same CDR3. J is TRBJ1-1 and V is TRBV13; 11 nucleotides line up with TRBD1. The CDR3 is 14 residues long. V shed 5 bases, J shed 5 bases, and the junction held 4 bases outside the gene matches. CDR1 is PRHDT and CDR2 is FYEKMQ in the germline V gene (reference sequence). CDR3 amino acids: CASSPGQGDTEAFF. The DNA of the CDR3 is TGTGCCAGCAGCCCGGGACAGGGGGATACTGAAGCTTTCTTT.

This clone was counted once. The rearrangement links TRBV5-1 to TRBJ2-7; 8 nucleotides match TRBD1. Germline V lookup: CDR1 SGHRS, CDR2 YFSETQ. With V trimmed by 2 bases and J by 4 bases, 5 bases remained unmatched. The CDR3 consists of 14 residues. CDR3: CASSFATGGYEQYF. CDR3 DNA: TGCGCCAGCAGCTTTGCAACAGGGGGATACGAGCAGTACTTC.

CDR3 sequence: CASSLSGTNQPQHF. The CDR3 DNA is TGTGCCAGCTCACTTTCCGGGACAAATCAGCCCCAGCATTTT. The chain links TRBV18 to TRBJ1-5; D might be TRBD1 (6 bases). This CDR3 spans 14 amino acids. Trimming pared 4 bases from V and 4 bases from J, leaving 11 bases between. Germline CDR1 and CDR2: KGHSH and LQKENI.

This clone turned up a few times. The gene calls are TRBV7-2 and TRBJ2-5; D remains ambiguous. The CDR3 spans 14 residues. The V end was cut by 0 bases, the J end by 4 bases, with 9 bases between. Germline V gene data show CDR1 as SGHTA and CDR2 as FQGNSA. CDR3 region: CASSLAIVGETQYF. DNA for the CDR3: TGTGCCAGCAGCTTAGCGATCGTGGGAGAGACCCAGTACTTC.